This paragraph covers one TCR beta chain sequence. This record comes from a study of blood T cell repertoires in COVID-19. Whole-study context: Sample material is recorded as cDNA or gDNA derived from T cells, B-cell-depleted T cells, or PBMCs.

Unmatched junction bases numbered 6, after V lost 6 bases and J lost 6 bases. Germline V gene lookup returns CDR1 SNHLY and CDR2 FYNNEI. This CDR3 comprises 14 residues. Original methodology: Reference gene primer amplification gave estimated nucleated cell counts. Data came from immunoSEQ multiplex PCR; TCRdb stores just in-frame clones and leaves some out. The DNA was the basis for D and trimming; V, J and clone size are from that table. The profile shows roughly 230,000 clones, approximately 89% of them singletons. The chain carries TRBV2 and TRBJ2-3, with 10 nucleotides matching TRBD2. The sequence was obtained from a woman in her 40s who had recovered from COVID-19. The sample was peripheral blood. CDR3 residues: CASRSGGALDTQYF. CDR3 nucleotides: TGTGCCAGCAGGAGCGGGGGGGCGTTGGATACGCAGTATTTT.